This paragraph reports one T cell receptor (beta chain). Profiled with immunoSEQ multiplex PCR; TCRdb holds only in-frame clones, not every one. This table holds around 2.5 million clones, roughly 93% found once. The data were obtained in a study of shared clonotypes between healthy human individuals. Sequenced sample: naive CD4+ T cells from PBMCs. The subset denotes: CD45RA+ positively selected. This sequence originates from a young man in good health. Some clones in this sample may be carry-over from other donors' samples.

In DNA, the CDR3 is TGTGCCAGCAGCGCAGGACAGGGGTACTACGAGCAGTACTTC. This translates into CASSAGQGYYEQYF. The chain is built from TRBV9 and TRBJ2-7; TRBD1 matches 9 bases. J gave up 3 bases and V 3 bases, and 4 bases lay outside the gene matches. CDR3 size: 14 residues. Germline CDR1 and CDR2: SGDLS and YYNGEE.